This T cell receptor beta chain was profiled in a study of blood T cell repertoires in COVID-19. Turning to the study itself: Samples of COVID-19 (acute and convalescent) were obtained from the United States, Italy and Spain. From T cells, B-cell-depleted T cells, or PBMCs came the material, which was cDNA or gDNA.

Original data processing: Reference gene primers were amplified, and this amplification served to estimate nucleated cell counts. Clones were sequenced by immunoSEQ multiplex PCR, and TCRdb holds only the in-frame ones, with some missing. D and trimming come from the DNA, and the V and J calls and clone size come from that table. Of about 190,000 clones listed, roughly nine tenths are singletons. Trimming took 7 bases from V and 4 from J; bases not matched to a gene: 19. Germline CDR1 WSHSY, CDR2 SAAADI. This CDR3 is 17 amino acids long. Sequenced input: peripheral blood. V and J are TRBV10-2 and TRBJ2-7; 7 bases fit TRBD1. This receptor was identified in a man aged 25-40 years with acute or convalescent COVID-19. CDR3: CASTSDESQGRRYEQYF. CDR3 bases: TGCGCCAGCACCAGCGACGAATCACAGGGGCGCCGTTACGAGCAGTACTTC.